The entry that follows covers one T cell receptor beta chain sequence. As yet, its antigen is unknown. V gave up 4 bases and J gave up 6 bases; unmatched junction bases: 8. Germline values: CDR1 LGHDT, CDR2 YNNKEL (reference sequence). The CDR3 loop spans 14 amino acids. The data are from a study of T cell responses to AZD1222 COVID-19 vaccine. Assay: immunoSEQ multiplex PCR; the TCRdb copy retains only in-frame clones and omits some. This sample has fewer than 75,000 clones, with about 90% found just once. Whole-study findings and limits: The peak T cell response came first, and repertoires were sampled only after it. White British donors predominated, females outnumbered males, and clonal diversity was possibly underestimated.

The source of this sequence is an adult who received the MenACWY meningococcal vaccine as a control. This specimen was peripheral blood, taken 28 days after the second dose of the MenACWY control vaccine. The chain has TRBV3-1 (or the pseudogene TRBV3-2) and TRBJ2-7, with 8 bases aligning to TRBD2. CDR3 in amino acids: CASSLGLAGGEQYF. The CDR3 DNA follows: TGTGCCAGCAGCCTCGGACTAGCTGGGGGCGAGCAGTACTTC.